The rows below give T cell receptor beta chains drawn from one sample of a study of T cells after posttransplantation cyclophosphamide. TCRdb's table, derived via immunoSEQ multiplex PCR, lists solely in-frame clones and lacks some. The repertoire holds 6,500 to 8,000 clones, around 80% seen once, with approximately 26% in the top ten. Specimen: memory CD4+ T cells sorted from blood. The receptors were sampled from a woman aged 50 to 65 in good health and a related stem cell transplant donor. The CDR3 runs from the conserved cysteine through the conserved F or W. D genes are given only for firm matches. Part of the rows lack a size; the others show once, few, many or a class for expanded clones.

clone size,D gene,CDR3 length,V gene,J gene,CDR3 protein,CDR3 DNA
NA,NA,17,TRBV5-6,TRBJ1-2,CASSLLRGSLLDYGYTF,TGTGCCAGCAGCTTGTTACGGGGTAGCCTTTTGGACTATGGCTACACCTTC
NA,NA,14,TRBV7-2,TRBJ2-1,CASSSNLGVNEQFF,TGTGCCAGCAGCTCAAACTTAGGGGTCAATGAGCAGTTCTTC
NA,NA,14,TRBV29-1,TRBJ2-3,CSVGVSQSTDTQYF,TGCAGCGTTGGTGTGTCGCAGAGCACAGATACGCAGTATTTT
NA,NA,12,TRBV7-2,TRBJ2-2,CASSWREGELFF,TGTGCCAGCAGCTGGAGAGAGGGGGAGCTGTTTTTT
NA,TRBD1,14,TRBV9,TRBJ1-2,CASSVRQGDYGYTF,TGTGCCAGCAGCGTCCGACAGGGAGACTATGGCTACACCTTC
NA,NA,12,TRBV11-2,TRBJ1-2,CASSLDRVPRAF,TGTGCCAGCAGCTTAGATCGTGTACCGCGTGCCTTC
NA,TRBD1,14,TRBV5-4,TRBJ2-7,CASSLERGRVEQYF,TGTGCCAGCAGCTTGGAGAGGGGGCGGGTCGAGCAGTACTTC
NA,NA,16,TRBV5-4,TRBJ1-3,CASSLLREISGNTIYF,TGTGCCAGCAGCCTCCTCCGGGAGATCTCTGGAAACACCATATATTTT
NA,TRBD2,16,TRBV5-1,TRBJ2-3,CASKWTSGLGTDTQYF,TGCGCCAGCAAATGGACTAGCGGGTTAGGCACAGATACGCAGTATTTT
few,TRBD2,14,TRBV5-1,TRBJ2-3,CASSIGRVTDTQYF,TGCGCCAGCAGCATAGGGAGGGTCACAGATACGCAGTATTTT
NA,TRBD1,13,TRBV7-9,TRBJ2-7,CASSRGGPYEQYF,TGTGCCAGCAGCCGAGGGGGCCCCTACGAGCAGTACTTC
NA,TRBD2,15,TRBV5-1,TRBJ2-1,CASSSPLAGNNEQFF,TGCGCCAGCAGCTCCCCCCTAGCGGGAAACAATGAGCAGTTCTTC
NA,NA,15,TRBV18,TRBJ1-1,CASSPLLGEGTEAFF,TGTGCCAGCTCACCACTGTTAGGGGAGGGAACTGAAGCTTTCTTT
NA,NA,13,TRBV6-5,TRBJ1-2,CASSYSRGNGYTF,TGTGCCAGCAGTTACTCGCGGGGAAATGGCTACACCTTC
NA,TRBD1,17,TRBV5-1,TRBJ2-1,CASSLDLPGTGNNEQFF,TGCGCCAGCAGCTTGGACCTGCCCGGGACAGGCAACAATGAGCAGTTCTTC
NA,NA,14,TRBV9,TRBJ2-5,CASSSLAPGETQYF,TGTGCCAGCAGCTCTCTAGCGCCAGGAGAGACCCAGTACTTC
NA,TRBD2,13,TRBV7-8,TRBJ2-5,CASREGLVETQYF,TGTGCCAGCCGGGAGGGCCTGGTGGAGACCCAGTACTTC
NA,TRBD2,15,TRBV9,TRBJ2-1,CASSVGTSVYNEQFF,TGTGCCAGCAGCGTAGGGACTAGCGTCTACAATGAGCAGTTCTTC
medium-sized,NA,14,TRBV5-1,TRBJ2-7,CASSFDTGTLEQYF,TGCGCCAGCAGCTTTGACACAGGGACCCTCGAGCAGTACTTC
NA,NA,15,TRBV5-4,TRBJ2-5,CASSLSATYEGTQYF,TGTGCCAGCAGCTTGTCAGCGACTTACGAAGGGACCCAGTACTTC
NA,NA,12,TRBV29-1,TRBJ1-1,CSAWEMNTEAFF,TGCAGCGCTTGGGAGATGAACACTGAAGCTTTCTTT
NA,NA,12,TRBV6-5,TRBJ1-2,CASSSQGLGYTF,TGTGCCAGCAGTTCGCAGGGCCTAGGCTACACCTTC
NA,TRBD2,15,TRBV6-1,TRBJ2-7,CASSQGYREAYEQYF,TGTGCCAGCAGTCAGGGCTACCGGGAGGCATACGAGCAGTACTTC
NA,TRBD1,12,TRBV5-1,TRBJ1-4,CASSLTGGKLFF,TGCGCCAGCAGCCTGACAGGGGGAAAACTGTTTTTT
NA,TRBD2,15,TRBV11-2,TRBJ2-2,CASTRGGIGTGELFF,TGTGCCAGCACTCGGGGAGGGATCGGCACCGGGGAGCTGTTTTTT
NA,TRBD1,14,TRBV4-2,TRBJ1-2,CASSQTDRGYGYTF,TGTGCCAGCAGCCAGACTGACAGGGGCTATGGCTACACCTTC